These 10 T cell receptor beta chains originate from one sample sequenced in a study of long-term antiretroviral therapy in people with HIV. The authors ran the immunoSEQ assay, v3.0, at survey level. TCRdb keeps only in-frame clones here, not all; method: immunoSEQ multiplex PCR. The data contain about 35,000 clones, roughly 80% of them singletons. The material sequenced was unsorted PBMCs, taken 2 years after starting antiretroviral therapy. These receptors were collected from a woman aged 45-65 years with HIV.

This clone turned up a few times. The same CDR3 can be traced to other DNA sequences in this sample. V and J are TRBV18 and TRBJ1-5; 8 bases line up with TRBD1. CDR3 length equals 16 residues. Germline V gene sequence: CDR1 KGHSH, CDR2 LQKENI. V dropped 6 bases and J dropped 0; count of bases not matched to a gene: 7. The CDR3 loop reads CASSPDRADSNQPQHF. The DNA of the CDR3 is TGTGCCAGCTCCCCGGACAGGGCGGATAGCAATCAGCCCCAGCATTTT.

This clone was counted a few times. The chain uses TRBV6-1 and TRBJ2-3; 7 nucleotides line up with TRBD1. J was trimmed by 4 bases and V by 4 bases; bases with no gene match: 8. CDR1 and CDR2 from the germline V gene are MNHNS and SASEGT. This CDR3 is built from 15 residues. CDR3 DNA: TGTGCCAGCAGTGTTAGGGACAGTAACGCAGATACGCAGTATTTT. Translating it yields CASSVRDSNADTQYF.

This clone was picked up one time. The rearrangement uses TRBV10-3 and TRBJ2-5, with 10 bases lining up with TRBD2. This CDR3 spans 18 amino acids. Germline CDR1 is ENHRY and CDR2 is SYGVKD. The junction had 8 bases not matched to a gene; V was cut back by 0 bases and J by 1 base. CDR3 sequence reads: CAISESFTSGAFQETQYF. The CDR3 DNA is TGTGCCATCAGTGAGTCGTTCACTAGCGGGGCGTTCCAAGAGACCCAGTACTTC.

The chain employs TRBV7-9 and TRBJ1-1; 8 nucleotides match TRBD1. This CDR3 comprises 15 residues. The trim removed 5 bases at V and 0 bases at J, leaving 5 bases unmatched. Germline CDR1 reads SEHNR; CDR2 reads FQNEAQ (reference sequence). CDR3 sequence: CASSAGDRMNTEAFF. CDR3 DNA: TGTGCCAGCAGCGCCGGGGACAGGATGAACACTGAAGCTTTCTTT.

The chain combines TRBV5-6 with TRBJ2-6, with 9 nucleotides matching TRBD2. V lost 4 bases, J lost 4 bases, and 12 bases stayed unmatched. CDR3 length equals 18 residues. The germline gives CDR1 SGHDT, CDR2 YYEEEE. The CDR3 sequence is CASSEQAGGLSGANVLTF. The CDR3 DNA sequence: TGTGCCAGCAGCGAACAAGCGGGGGGTCTCTCGGGGGCCAACGTCCTGACTTTC.

The CDR3: CASSLELQVGGELFF. The CDR3 DNA is TGTGCCAGCAGCTTAGAATTACAGGTCGGCGGGGAGCTGTTTTTT. This chain connects TRBV11-2 to TRBJ2-2; weak D call: TRBD1 (5 bases). CDR1 is SGHAT, CDR2 FQNNGV, per germline. CDR3 length equals 15 residues. V lost 0 bases to trimming and J lost 7 bases, with 12 bases between them.

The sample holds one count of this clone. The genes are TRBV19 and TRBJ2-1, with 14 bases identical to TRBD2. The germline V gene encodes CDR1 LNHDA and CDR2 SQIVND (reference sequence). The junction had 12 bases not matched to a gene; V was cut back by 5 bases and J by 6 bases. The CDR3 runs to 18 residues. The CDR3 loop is CASSGGLAGGGFGNEQFF. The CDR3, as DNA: TGTGCCAGTAGTGGAGGACTAGCGGGGGGCGGTTTTGGCAATGAGCAGTTCTTC.

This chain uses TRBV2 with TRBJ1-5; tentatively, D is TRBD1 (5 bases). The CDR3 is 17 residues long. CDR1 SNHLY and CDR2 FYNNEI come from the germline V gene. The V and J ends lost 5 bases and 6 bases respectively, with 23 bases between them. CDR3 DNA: TGTGCCAGCAGTCCGGGGCCCCGGCCTGTCGAGGGTCAGCCCCAGCATTTT. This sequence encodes CASSPGPRPVEGQPQHF.

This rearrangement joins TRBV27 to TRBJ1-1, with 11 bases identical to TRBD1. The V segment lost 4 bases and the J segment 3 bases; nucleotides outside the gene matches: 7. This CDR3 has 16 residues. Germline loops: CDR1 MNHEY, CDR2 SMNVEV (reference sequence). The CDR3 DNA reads TGTGCCAGCAGTTCGACGGGACAGGGGGTGCACACTGAAGCTTTCTTT. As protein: CASSSTGQGVHTEAFF.

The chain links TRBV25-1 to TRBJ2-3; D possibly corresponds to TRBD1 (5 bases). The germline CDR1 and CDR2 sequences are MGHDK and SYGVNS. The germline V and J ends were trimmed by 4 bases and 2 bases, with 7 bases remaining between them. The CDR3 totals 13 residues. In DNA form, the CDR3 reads TGTGCCAGCAGTGTAGGGGCCACAGATACGCAGTATTTT. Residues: CASSVGATDTQYF.